The next 32 T cell receptor beta chains were all read from a single sample in a study of T cell responses to AZD1222 COVID-19 vaccine (dated by TCRdb to 2020 to 2023). Receptor amplification or capture employed the immunoSEQ multiplex PCR assay. Entries here come from immuneACCESS through TCRdb and include only in-frame sequences with V and J called. Some clones fail to appear in such tables; in the studies checked, an unresolved V gene covers under half of the shortfall, and the cause of the remainder is unknown. This sample gives some 120,000 clones in total; approximately 86% of them show up just once. Of the sample, more than 10% is held by the ten largest clones. This specimen's time point label, interpreted: baseline before first vaccination. The specimen was peripheral blood, collected on day 0 of AZD1222 vaccination. All receptors come from an adult in good health.

This clone was counted a few times. The chain employs TRBV7-2 and TRBJ2-3, with 7 nucleotides matching TRBD2. Germline V CDR1 and CDR2: SGHTA, FQGNSA. Unmatched junction bases numbered 11, after V lost 5 bases and J lost 0 bases. The CDR3 has 17 residues. The CDR3 reads CASSRLGGTPSTDTQYF. CDR3 coding DNA: TGTGCCAGCAGCCGTCTCGGGGGGACCCCTAGCACAGATACGCAGTATTTT.

The V call is TRBV15, the J call TRBJ2-5; D perhaps matches TRBD2 (5 bases). CDR1 and CDR2 from the germline V gene are LNHNV and YYDKDF (reference sequence). The CDR3 has 17 amino acids. Between the trimmed V and J ends, which lost 0 bases and 4 bases, there was a span of 18 bases. CDR3 residues: CATSRDEGWATGETQYF. Here the CDR3 DNA reads TGTGCCACCAGCAGAGATGAGGGTTGGGCGACGGGAGAGACCCAGTACTTC.

This clone was recorded only once. The chain joins TRBV5-1 to TRBJ1-4, with a possible D match to TRBD1 (6 bases). Germline V gene data show CDR1 as SGHRS and CDR2 as YFSETQ. The CDR3 has 15 amino acids. Trimming pared 4 bases from V and 7 bases from J, leaving 17 bases between. The CDR3 DNA reads as TGCGCCAGCAGCGCGCGCCGGGGGCGAAGTGAAAAACTGTTTTTT. Protein: CASSARRGRSEKLFF.

This clone was seen only a few times. The gene calls are TRBV18 and TRBJ1-1; a weak D match, TRBD1 (5 bases). V lost 6 bases to trimming and J lost 6 bases, with 20 bases between them. The CDR3 spans 15 residues. Germline assignment: CDR1 KGHSH and CDR2 LQKENI. DNA for the CDR3: TGTGCCAGCTCCCAGGAGCAGGGTAGTTCGGCTGAAGCTTTCTTT. Translation gives CASSQEQGSSAEAFF.

The chain combines TRBV7-9 with TRBJ1-1; D is ambiguous. The germline V gene has CDR1 SEHNR and CDR2 FQNEAQ (reference sequence). Between the trimmed V and J ends, which lost 4 bases and 2 bases, there was a span of 11 bases. The CDR3 covers 14 residues. CDR3 amino acids: CASSSNGLNTEAFF. The CDR3, as DNA: TGTGCCAGCAGCTCGAATGGGCTTAACACTGAAGCTTTCTTT.

V gene TRBV19 combines with J gene TRBJ2-5; D unresolved. The CDR3 is 14 residues long. Trimming stripped 6 bases from V and 2 bases from J, with 13 bases between. Germline V gene sequence: CDR1 LNHDA, CDR2 SQIVND (reference sequence). The CDR3: CASSGSVSQETQYF. In nucleotides, the CDR3 is TGTGCCAGTAGCGGATCGGTTAGTCAAGAGACCCAGTACTTC.

This clone was detected once. V is TRBV18 and J is TRBJ2-2, with 10 bases aligning to TRBD1. V gave up 1 base and J gave up 4 bases; unmatched junction bases: 3. The length of the CDR3 is 16 residues. Germline loops: CDR1 KGHSH, CDR2 LQKENI. CDR3 in amino acids: CASSPRQGAGTGELFF. CDR3 nucleotide sequence: TGTGCCAGCTCACCACGACAGGGGGCAGGCACCGGGGAGCTGTTTTTT.

This chain links TRBV5-8 with TRBJ1-5, with 8 bases that match TRBD1. The CDR3 has 15 amino acids. Germline V gene sequence: CDR1 SGHTS, CDR2 YDEGEE. Unmatched junction bases numbered 6, after V lost 0 bases and J lost 7 bases. The DNA for the CDR3 is TGTGCCAGCAGCTTGGAGCAGGGGGCACGGCAGCCCCAGCATTTT. It is translated as CASSLEQGARQPQHF.

This chain joins TRBV5-4 and TRBJ2-3, with D unclear. Between the trimmed V and J ends, which lost 0 bases and 0 bases, there was a span of 5 bases. This CDR3 region has 14 residues. Germline V lookup: CDR1 SGHNT, CDR2 YYREEE (reference sequence). The CDR3 DNA is TGTGCCAGCAGCTTGGGGAGAAGCACAGATACGCAGTATTTT. Its translation: CASSLGRSTDTQYF.

The chain uses TRBV6-5 and TRBJ1-2; perhaps TRBD1 as D (5 bases). The V and J ends lost 0 bases and 2 bases respectively, with 13 bases between them. The CDR3 is 16 amino acids. The germline CDR1 and CDR2 sequences are MNHEY and SVGAGI. The CDR3 here is CASSYSILGVNYGYTF. CDR3 bases: TGTGCCAGCAGTTACTCGATATTAGGGGTAAACTATGGCTACACCTTC.

V and J are TRBV7-9 and TRBJ1-3; D is unclear. Germline V gene data show CDR1 as SEHNR and CDR2 as FQNEAQ (reference sequence). The CDR3 is 16 residues long. Trimming removed 6 bases from V and 4 bases from J, with 19 bases in between. CDR3 DNA sequence: TGTGCCAGCAGTCCGGTGGGAGGTTATGCCGGAAACACCATATATTTT. It translates to CASSPVGGYAGNTIYF.

This rearrangement joins TRBV19 to TRBJ1-1; D is possibly TRBD1 (5 bases). CDR1 and CDR2 (germline): LNHDA, SQIVND (reference sequence). This CDR3 contains 15 residues. Trimming shortened V by 5 bases and J by 7 bases, and 20 bases separated the two germline ends. As DNA, the CDR3 is TGTGCCAGTAGTCTCAGGGAAGGATCGGTCGGTGAAGCTTTCTTT. Protein product: CASSLREGSVGEAFF.

The chain has TRBV7-2 and TRBJ2-5; 7 bases match TRBD2. Germline V gene data show CDR1 as SGHTA and CDR2 as FQGNSA. CDR3 size: 15 residues. V lost 4 bases to trimming and J lost 4 bases; unmatched junction nucleotides: 9. The CDR3 sequence: CASSSYSGLRETQYF. In nucleotides, the CDR3 is TGTGCCAGCAGCTCCTATAGCGGGTTGCGAGAGACCCAGTACTTC.

The chain has TRBV28 and TRBJ1-1; D not certain. Trimming left V 3 bases short and J 3 bases short, with 5 bases between. CDR1 MDHEN and CDR2 SYDVKM come from the germline V gene. The CDR3 runs 12 residues. CDR3 coding DNA: TGTGCCAGCAGTTTGGAGGACACTGAAGCTTTCTTT. Translation gives CASSLEDTEAFF.

The sample holds one count of this clone. In DNA, the CDR3 is TGTGCCAGTAGTATAGTGTGGACAGATAATTCACCCCTCCACTTT. Its protein product is CASSIVWTDNSPLHF. V and J are TRBV19 and TRBJ1-6, with D perhaps matching TRBD1 (6 bases). Trimming pared 1 base from V and 5 bases from J, leaving 9 bases between. The CDR3 is made up of 15 amino acids. Germline CDR1 LNHDA, CDR2 SQIVND (reference sequence).

The rearrangement links TRBV6-5 to TRBJ2-5; 9 nucleotides match TRBD2. The germline V gene encodes CDR1 MNHEY and CDR2 SVGAGI. V lost 5 bases and J lost 5; bases outside the gene matches: 6. The CDR3 has 14 amino acids. CDR3 bases: TGTGCCAGCAGTCGTTCGACTAGCGGCGAGACCCAGTACTTC. This codes for CASSRSTSGETQYF.

This clone was recorded once. The chain carries TRBV6-5 and TRBJ1-1; tentatively, D is TRBD1 (5 bases). The CDR3 consists of 13 residues. V lost 4 bases to trimming and J lost 4 bases, with 10 bases between them. CDR1 is MNHEY and CDR2 is SVGAGI in the germline V gene. The CDR3 region has the DNA TGTGCCAGCAGTTGGGGGGGAGGCACTGAAGCTTTCTTT. Translation gives CASSWGGGTEAFF.

V gene TRBV25-1 combines with J gene TRBJ2-1; D not resolved. The V gene's germline CDR1 is MGHDK and CDR2 SYGVNS. The CDR3 has 13 residues. The V gene lost 4 bases and the J gene lost 8 bases, with 12 bases spanning the gap. CDR3 amino acids: CASSVTTGYEQFF. CDR3 DNA sequence: TGTGCCAGCAGTGTAACAACCGGGTATGAGCAGTTCTTC.

The V gene is TRBV10-1, the J gene TRBJ2-5; the D gene is possibly TRBD2 (6 bases). The germline V gene has CDR1 WNHNN and CDR2 SYGVQD (reference sequence). This CDR3 region has 17 residues. With 0 bases removed from V and 2 bases from J, the gap between germline ends came to 16 bases. In nucleotides, the CDR3 is TGCGCCAGCAGTGAGTCAGGGCGGGGACCGATACAAGAGACCCAGTACTTC. It is translated as CASSESGRGPIQETQYF.

The chain is built from TRBV6-5 and TRBJ2-2; D might be TRBD1 (5 bases). The CDR3 sequence is 14 residues long. The germline V gene has CDR1 MNHEY and CDR2 SVGAGI. V lost 6 bases and J lost 3, with 11 bases in between. This CDR3 reads CASRPDRHTGELFF. CDR3 bases: TGTGCCAGCAGGCCCGACAGACACACCGGGGAGCTGTTTTTT.

V is TRBV6-5 and J is TRBJ1-2; perhaps TRBD1 as D (6 bases). Trimming pared 5 bases from V and 8 bases from J, leaving 15 bases between. Germline V CDR1 and CDR2: MNHEY, SVGAGI. The CDR3 has 13 residues. For the CDR3, the DNA is TGTGCCAGCAGTCTTACAGGGAATTGGGGCTACACCTTC. Translation: CASSLTGNWGYTF.

This clone was recorded once. The V call is TRBV6-1, the J call TRBJ1-2; TRBD1 is a possible D gene (5 bases). CDR1 and CDR2 from the germline V gene are MNHNS and SASEGT. V lost 0 bases to trimming and J lost 4 bases, with 12 bases between them. The CDR3 spans 15 residues. CDR3 region: CASSEALQGAYGYTF. The CDR3 coding sequence is TGTGCCAGCAGTGAAGCGTTGCAGGGAGCCTATGGCTACACCTTC.

V gene TRBV18 combines with J gene TRBJ1-1; TRBD1 aligns across 8 bases. Germline CDR1 KGHSH, CDR2 LQKENI. V lost 4 bases, J lost 1 base, and 2 bases stayed unmatched. There are 14 residues in the CDR3. CDR3 coding DNA: TGTGCCAGCTCACTCGGACAGGGGAACACTGAAGCTTTCTTT. Translated, it gives CASSLGQGNTEAFF.

The chain joins TRBV2 to TRBJ1-2; tentatively, D is TRBD1 (6 bases). V lost 6 bases and J 4 bases, leaving 18 bases between the germline ends. Germline loops: CDR1 SNHLY, CDR2 FYNNEI. The CDR3 has 15 residues. CDR3 coding DNA: TGTGCCAGCAGAGTTGGGGGGGGCTTGGTCTATGGCTACACCTTC. It codes for CASRVGGGLVYGYTF.

This clone was counted a few times. The chain combines TRBV7-9 with TRBJ1-1; D uncertain. CDR1 is SEHNR, CDR2 FQNEAQ, per germline (reference sequence). V was pared by 2 bases and J by 1 base, with 8 bases between. This CDR3 contains 14 residues. The CDR3 DNA reads TGTGCCAGCAGCTTAAACACTAGGAACACTGAAGCTTTCTTT. Its translation is CASSLNTRNTEAFF.

The CDR3 DNA reads as TGTGCCAGCTCAACACAGGGGTCTGGAAACACCATATATTTT. Amino acid sequence: CASSTQGSGNTIYF. The genes are TRBV18 and TRBJ1-3, with 7 positions matching TRBD1. Germline loops: CDR1 KGHSH, CDR2 LQKENI. CDR3 size: 14 residues. V trimming: 5 bases; J trimming: 1 base; junction bases outside the gene matches: 2.

V usage is TRBV6-2 or TRBV6-3 and J usage is TRBJ1-3; no firm D call. CDR1 is MNHEY and CDR2 is SVGEGT in the germline V gene. Trimming took off 2 bases at V and 2 bases at J, with 10 bases between the two ends. The CDR3 is 15 residues long. CDR3 DNA sequence: TGTGCCAGCAGTTACGCGGGAGTAACTGGAAACACCATATATTTT. Its protein product is CASSYAGVTGNTIYF.

The CDR3 is CASSLRDTNTIYF. The CDR3 coding sequence is TGTGCCAGCAGCTTACGGGACACGAACACCATATATTTT. The rearrangement links TRBV7-2 to TRBJ1-3; the D gene is possibly TRBD1 (6 bases). The CDR3 sequence is 13 residues long. V was clipped by 2 bases and J by 7 bases, with 9 bases between them. The germline V gene has CDR1 SGHTA and CDR2 FQGNSA. Looking up the rest from reference TRBV7-2 and TRBJ1-3 gives the full variable domain: GAGVSQSPSNKVTEKGKDVELRCDPISGHTALYWYRQSLGQGLEFLIYFQGNSAPDKSGLPSDRFSAERTGGSVSTLTIQRTQQEDSAVYLCASSLRDTNTIYFGEGSWLTVV.

The chain links TRBV24-1 to TRBJ1-2, with D unresolved. From germline, CDR1 is KGHDR and CDR2 SFDVKD. The CDR3 covers 15 residues. V lost 0 bases and J lost 8, with 15 bases in between. CDR3 protein: CATSDLILEREGYTF. CDR3 DNA sequence: TGTGCCACCAGTGATTTGATCTTAGAACGGGAGGGCTACACCTTC.

The V call is TRBV14, the J call TRBJ1-2, with 7 bases matching TRBD1. Germline-derived CDR1 and CDR2 are SGHDN and FVKESK. V gave up 6 bases and J gave up 5 bases; unmatched junction bases: 6. This CDR3 contains 13 residues. CDR3 bases: TGTGCCAGCAGAGGGACAGAGAATTATGGCTACACCTTC. Residues: CASRGTENYGYTF.

The table lists this clone with a count of one. This chain joins TRBV11-2 and TRBJ1-1; D gene uncertain. This CDR3 region has 14 residues. Germline assignment: CDR1 SGHAT and CDR2 FQNNGV. V gave up 1 base and J gave up 7 bases, with 13 bases separating them. The CDR3 protein is CASSLAPGFSEAFF. The DNA for the CDR3 is TGTGCCAGCAGCTTAGCCCCCGGGTTTAGTGAAGCTTTCTTT.

This chain uses TRBV5-1 with TRBJ2-2; tentatively, D is TRBD1 (5 bases). CDR1 is SGHRS and CDR2 is YFSETQ in the germline V gene. The germline V and J ends were trimmed by 2 bases and 7 bases, with 12 bases remaining between them. The CDR3 covers 14 residues. Here the CDR3 DNA reads TGCGCCAGCAGCTTCGGCAGGGCTGACGGGGAGCTGTTTTTT. It specifies CASSFGRADGELFF.